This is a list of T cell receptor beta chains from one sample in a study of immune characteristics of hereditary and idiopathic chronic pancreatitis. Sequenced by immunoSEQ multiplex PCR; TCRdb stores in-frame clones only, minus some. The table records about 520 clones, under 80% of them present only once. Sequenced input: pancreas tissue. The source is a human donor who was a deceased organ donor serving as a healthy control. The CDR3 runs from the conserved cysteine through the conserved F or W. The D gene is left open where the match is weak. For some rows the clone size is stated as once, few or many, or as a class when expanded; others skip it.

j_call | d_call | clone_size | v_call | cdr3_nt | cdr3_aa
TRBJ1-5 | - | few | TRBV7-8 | TGTGCCAGCAGCGGAGGGGGGAGAGGGAGCAATCAGCCCCAGCATTTT | CASSGGGRGSNQPQHF
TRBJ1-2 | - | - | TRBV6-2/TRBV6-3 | TGTGCCAGCAGTTACTCGATAGGGGCGGAGAACAGAGGCTATGGCTACACCTTC | CASSYSIGAENRGYGYTF
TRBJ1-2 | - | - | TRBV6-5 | TGTGCCTCCGATCCCCGGGGGGATGGCTATGGCTACACCTTC | CASDPRGDGYGYTF
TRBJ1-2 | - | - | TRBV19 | TGTGCCAGTACTTCATTCAGGGGAGGGCAGAGCTACACCTTC | CASTSFRGGQSYTF
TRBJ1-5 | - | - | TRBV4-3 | TGCGCCAGCAAATTCGGGATCCCATTTGACCAGCCCCAGCATTTT | CASKFGIPFDQPQHF
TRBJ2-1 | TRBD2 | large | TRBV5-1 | TGCGCCAGCAGCACTAGCGGGTCCTACAATGAGCAGTTCTTC | CASSTSGSYNEQFF
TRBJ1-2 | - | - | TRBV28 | TGTGCCAGCAGTTTATCTTACGGGGATGGCTACACCTTC | CASSLSYGDGYTF
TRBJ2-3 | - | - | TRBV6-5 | TGTGCCAGCATACAGGGTCTGACAGATACGCAGTATTTT | CASIQGLTDTQYF
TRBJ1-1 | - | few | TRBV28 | TGTGCCAGCAGTCCGAGACCACCGGGACCTCAGGTCACTGAAGCTTTCTTT | CASSPRPPGPQVTEAFF
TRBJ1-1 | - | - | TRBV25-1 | TGTGCCAGCAGTTCACAGGGAGGGGAAGCTTTCTTT | CASSSQGGEAFF
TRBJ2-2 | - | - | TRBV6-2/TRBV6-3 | TGTGCCAGCAGTTACAGGGGGGAAAGCGGGGAGCTGTTTTTT | CASSYRGESGELFF
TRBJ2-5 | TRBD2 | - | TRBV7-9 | TGTGCCAGCAGCCCTTTTAGCGGGGGGGCAGAGACCCAGTACTTC | CASSPFSGGAETQYF
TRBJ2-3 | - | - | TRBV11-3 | TGTGCCAGCAGCTCGGGGAAGAGCACAGATACGCAGTATTTT | CASSSGKSTDTQYF
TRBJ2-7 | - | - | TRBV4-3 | TGCGCCAGCAGCCAAGCTAGGGGACGCTACGAGCAGTACTTC | CASSQARGRYEQYF
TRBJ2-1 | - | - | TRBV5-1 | TGCGCCAGCAGCTTGGCTGGCGGGGCCTCTGAGCAGTTCTTC | CASSLAGGASEQFF
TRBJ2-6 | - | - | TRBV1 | TGCACCAGCAGGGGTGACCGTTTGTGCACAAAGTCGGGCGTCCTGACTTTC | CTSRGDRLCTKSGVLTF
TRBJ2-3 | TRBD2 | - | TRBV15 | TGTGCCACCAGCAGAGAAGCGGGAGGCACAGATACGCAGTATTTT | CATSREAGGTDTQYF
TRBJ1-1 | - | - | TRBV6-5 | TGTGCCAGCAGTTTGGTCCAGAGCACTGAAGCTTTCTTT | CASSLVQSTEAFF
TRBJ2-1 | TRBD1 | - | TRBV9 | TGTGCCAGCAGCGCTGGGTTGGGACAGGGGGAGGACAATGAGCAGTTCTTC | CASSAGLGQGEDNEQFF
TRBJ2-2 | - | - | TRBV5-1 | TGCGCCAGCAGCTCTTTAAGGGGATGGGAGAGCACCGGGGAGCTGTTTTTT | CASSSLRGWESTGELFF
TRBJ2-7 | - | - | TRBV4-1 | TGCGCCAGCAGCCAAGATTGGCCAGGGATTTCCTACGAGCAGTACTTC | CASSQDWPGISYEQYF
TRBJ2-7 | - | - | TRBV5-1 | TGCGCCAGCAGTTCCGGGGGCGGGGGACCGGGGGGCTACGAGCAGTACTTC | CASSSGGGGPGGYEQYF
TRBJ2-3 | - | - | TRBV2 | TGTGCCAGCAGTGGGTGGAGGACGGAGTCCGCAGATACGCAGTATTTT | CASSGWRTESADTQYF
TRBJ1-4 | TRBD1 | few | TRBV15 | TGTGCCACCAGCAGAAAGCCAGACAGGGGGAGAGAAAAACTGTTTTTT | CATSRKPDRGREKLFF
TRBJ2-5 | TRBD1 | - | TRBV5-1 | TGCGCCAGCAGCTTGGGACCTTACAGGGGGTCCCAAGAGACCCAGTACTTC | CASSLGPYRGSQETQYF
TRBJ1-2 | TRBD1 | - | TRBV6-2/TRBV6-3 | TGTGCCAGCAGTCCAACAGGGGATGGTAACTATGGCTACACCTTC | CASSPTGDGNYGYTF